The TCR beta chain under discussion was sequenced for a study of vaccination effects on CD4 cells after COVID-19. About the study: Vaccine administered to participants consisted of two doses of either BNT162b2 or mRNA-1273.

In the ViraFEST assay, antigen-specific CD4+ clonotypes were identified by expansion after peptide-pool stimulation. At the end of about ten days of culture, CD4+ T cells were isolated. Cultures used over 1.5 million PBMC per well, roughly 11 IU/ml IL-2 and 10 ug/ml peptides. As concerns this clone: Its target is unknown.

Repertoires were generated with immunoSEQ multiplex PCR, while TCRdb's copy carries only in-frame clones and drops some. The sample has tens of thousands of clones; 81% are singletons. The germline V gene has CDR1 SGHAT and CDR2 FQNNGV. The CDR3 sequence is 16 residues long. V was clipped by 5 bases and J by 0 bases, with 15 bases between them. V gene TRBV11-2 combines with J gene TRBJ2-3; a possible D gene is TRBD2 (5 bases). The clonotype originates from a human donor who received a COVID-19 vaccine. The material was CD4+ T cells from PBMCs cultured with HCoV-229E spike peptides, obtained before COVID-19 vaccination. The CDR3 region is CASSPGPRGSTDTQYF. CDR3 bases: TGTGCCAGCAGCCCCGGGCCCCGAGGGAGCACAGATACGCAGTATTTT.